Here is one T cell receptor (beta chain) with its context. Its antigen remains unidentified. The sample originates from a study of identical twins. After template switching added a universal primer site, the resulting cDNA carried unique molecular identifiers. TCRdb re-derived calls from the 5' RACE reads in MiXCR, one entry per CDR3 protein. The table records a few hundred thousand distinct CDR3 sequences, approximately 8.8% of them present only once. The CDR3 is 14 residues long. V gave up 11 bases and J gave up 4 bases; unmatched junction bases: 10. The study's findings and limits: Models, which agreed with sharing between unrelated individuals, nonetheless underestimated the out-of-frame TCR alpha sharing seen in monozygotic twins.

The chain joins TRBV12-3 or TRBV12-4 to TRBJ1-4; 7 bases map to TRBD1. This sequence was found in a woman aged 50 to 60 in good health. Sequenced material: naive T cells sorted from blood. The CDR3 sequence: CASKGDRVNEKLFF. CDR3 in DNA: TGTGCCTCCAAGGGTGACAGGGTTAATGAAAAACTGTTTTTT.